Below, 10 T cell receptor beta chains from the same sample are listed, as sequenced in a study of blood T cell repertoires in COVID-19. The data were produced by immunoSEQ multiplex PCR, yet TCRdb's version contains in-frame clones alone and is incomplete. The table shows some 69,000 clones, with less than 95% occurring only once. The sequencing sample was made of peripheral blood. The source of these receptors is a man in his fifties with COVID-19, enrolled during active disease.

This clone appeared a single time. CDR3 in DNA: TGCGCCAGCAGCCAAGGGGGACAGGGGGGTCTTTTCTACGAGCAGTACTTC. This encodes CASSQGGQGGLFYEQYF. V usage is TRBV4-1 and J usage is TRBJ2-7; 11 bases line up with TRBD1. J gave up 3 bases and V 1 base, and 8 bases lay outside the gene matches. The CDR3 sequence is 17 residues long. The germline CDR1 and CDR2 sequences are MGHRA and YSYEKL.

This rearrangement joins TRBV7-9 to TRBJ2-2, with 11 nucleotides matching TRBD2. Per the germline V gene, CDR1 is SEHNR and CDR2 is FQNEAQ (reference sequence). V dropped 8 bases and J dropped 5; count of bases not matched to a gene: 4. CDR3 length equals 14 residues. The CDR3 here is CASVVAGGTGELFF. DNA of the CDR3: TGTGCCAGCGTAGTAGCGGGAGGGACCGGGGAGCTGTTTTTT. The whole variable domain, filled in from reference TRBV7-9 and TRBJ2-2, reads DTGVSQNPRHKITKRGQNVTFRCDPISEHNRLYWYRQTLGQGPEFLTYFQNEAQLEKSRLLSDRFSAERPKGSFSTLEIQRTEQGDSAMYLCASVVAGGTGELFFGEGSRLTVL.

V and J are TRBV27 and TRBJ1-2; 8 positions match TRBD1. Unmatched junction bases numbered 3, after V lost 2 bases and J lost 4 bases. CDR1 is MNHEY, CDR2 SMNVEV, per germline (reference sequence). The CDR3 length is 14 residues. CDR3 protein: CASSLNRGGYGYTF. DNA for the CDR3: TGTGCCAGCAGTTTAAACAGGGGGGGCTATGGCTACACCTTC.

V is TRBV7-2 and J is TRBJ2-1; 7 nucleotides align to TRBD2. Germline V gene sequence: CDR1 SGHTA, CDR2 FQGNSA. This CDR3 has 15 amino acids. Germline trimming cut 1 base from V and 4 bases from J; bases unmatched to any gene: 4. CDR3 amino acids: CASSLDPSGYNEQFF. The CDR3 DNA follows: TGTGCCAGCAGCTTAGATCCTAGCGGATACAATGAGCAGTTCTTC.

V and J are TRBV3-1 (or the pseudogene TRBV3-2) and TRBJ1-1; TRBD1 matches 11 bases. The germline gives CDR1 LGHDT, CDR2 YNNKEL (reference sequence). With V trimmed by 4 bases and J by 0 bases, 7 bases remained unmatched. This CDR3 contains 17 residues. The CDR3 nucleotides read TGTGCCAGCAGCCCAGGGACAGGGGGTGCAATGAACACTGAAGCTTTCTTT. Encoded protein: CASSPGTGGAMNTEAFF.

V usage is TRBV28 and J usage is TRBJ2-7; 8 bases align to TRBD2. Germline assignment: CDR1 MDHEN and CDR2 SYDVKM. The CDR3 sequence is 15 residues long. V lost 3 bases to trimming and J lost 1 base; unmatched junction nucleotides: 5. The CDR3 loop reads CASSLAGGDSYEQYF. The CDR3 nucleotides are TGTGCCAGCAGTTTGGCGGGGGGAGATTCCTACGAGCAGTACTTC.

The V and J genes are TRBV5-1 and TRBJ1-1; 7 positions agree with TRBD1. CDR1 is SGHRS and CDR2 is YFSETQ in the germline V gene. V lost 3 bases, J lost 0 bases, and 14 bases stayed unmatched. This CDR3 is 18 amino acids long. This CDR3 is CASSSRQGGPTVNTEAFF. The CDR3 DNA reads as TGCGCCAGCAGCTCCAGACAGGGCGGCCCCACCGTGAACACTGAAGCTTTCTTT.

V and J are TRBV5-1 and TRBJ2-4, with 9 bases lining up with TRBD1. Germline V gene lookup returns CDR1 SGHRS and CDR2 YFSETQ. The CDR3 runs to 14 residues. The V gene end was trimmed by 3 bases and the J gene end by 9 bases; junction bases not matched to a gene: 7. CDR3 residues: CASSSGQGPGIQYF. The DNA for the CDR3 is TGCGCCAGCAGCTCAGGACAGGGGCCAGGCATTCAGTACTTC.

The rearrangement joins TRBV5-1 to TRBJ1-2; a possible D gene is TRBD1 (5 bases). The CDR3 loop spans 12 amino acids. V lost 4 bases and J 4 bases, leaving 8 bases between the germline ends. From germline, CDR1 is SGHRS and CDR2 YFSETQ. The CDR3 DNA sequence: TGCGCCAGCAGCGAAGACAGCTATGGCTACACCTTC. It yields the protein CASSEDSYGYTF.

The chain uses TRBV27 and TRBJ2-7; D possibly corresponds to TRBD1 (5 bases). Germline lookup yields CDR1 MNHEY and CDR2 SMNVEV (reference sequence). CDR3 length equals 14 residues. V lost 2 bases to trimming and J lost 0 bases, with 8 bases between them. CDR3 region: CASSLRQSSYEQYF. The CDR3 DNA is TGTGCCAGCAGTTTACGACAGTCCTCCTACGAGCAGTACTTC.